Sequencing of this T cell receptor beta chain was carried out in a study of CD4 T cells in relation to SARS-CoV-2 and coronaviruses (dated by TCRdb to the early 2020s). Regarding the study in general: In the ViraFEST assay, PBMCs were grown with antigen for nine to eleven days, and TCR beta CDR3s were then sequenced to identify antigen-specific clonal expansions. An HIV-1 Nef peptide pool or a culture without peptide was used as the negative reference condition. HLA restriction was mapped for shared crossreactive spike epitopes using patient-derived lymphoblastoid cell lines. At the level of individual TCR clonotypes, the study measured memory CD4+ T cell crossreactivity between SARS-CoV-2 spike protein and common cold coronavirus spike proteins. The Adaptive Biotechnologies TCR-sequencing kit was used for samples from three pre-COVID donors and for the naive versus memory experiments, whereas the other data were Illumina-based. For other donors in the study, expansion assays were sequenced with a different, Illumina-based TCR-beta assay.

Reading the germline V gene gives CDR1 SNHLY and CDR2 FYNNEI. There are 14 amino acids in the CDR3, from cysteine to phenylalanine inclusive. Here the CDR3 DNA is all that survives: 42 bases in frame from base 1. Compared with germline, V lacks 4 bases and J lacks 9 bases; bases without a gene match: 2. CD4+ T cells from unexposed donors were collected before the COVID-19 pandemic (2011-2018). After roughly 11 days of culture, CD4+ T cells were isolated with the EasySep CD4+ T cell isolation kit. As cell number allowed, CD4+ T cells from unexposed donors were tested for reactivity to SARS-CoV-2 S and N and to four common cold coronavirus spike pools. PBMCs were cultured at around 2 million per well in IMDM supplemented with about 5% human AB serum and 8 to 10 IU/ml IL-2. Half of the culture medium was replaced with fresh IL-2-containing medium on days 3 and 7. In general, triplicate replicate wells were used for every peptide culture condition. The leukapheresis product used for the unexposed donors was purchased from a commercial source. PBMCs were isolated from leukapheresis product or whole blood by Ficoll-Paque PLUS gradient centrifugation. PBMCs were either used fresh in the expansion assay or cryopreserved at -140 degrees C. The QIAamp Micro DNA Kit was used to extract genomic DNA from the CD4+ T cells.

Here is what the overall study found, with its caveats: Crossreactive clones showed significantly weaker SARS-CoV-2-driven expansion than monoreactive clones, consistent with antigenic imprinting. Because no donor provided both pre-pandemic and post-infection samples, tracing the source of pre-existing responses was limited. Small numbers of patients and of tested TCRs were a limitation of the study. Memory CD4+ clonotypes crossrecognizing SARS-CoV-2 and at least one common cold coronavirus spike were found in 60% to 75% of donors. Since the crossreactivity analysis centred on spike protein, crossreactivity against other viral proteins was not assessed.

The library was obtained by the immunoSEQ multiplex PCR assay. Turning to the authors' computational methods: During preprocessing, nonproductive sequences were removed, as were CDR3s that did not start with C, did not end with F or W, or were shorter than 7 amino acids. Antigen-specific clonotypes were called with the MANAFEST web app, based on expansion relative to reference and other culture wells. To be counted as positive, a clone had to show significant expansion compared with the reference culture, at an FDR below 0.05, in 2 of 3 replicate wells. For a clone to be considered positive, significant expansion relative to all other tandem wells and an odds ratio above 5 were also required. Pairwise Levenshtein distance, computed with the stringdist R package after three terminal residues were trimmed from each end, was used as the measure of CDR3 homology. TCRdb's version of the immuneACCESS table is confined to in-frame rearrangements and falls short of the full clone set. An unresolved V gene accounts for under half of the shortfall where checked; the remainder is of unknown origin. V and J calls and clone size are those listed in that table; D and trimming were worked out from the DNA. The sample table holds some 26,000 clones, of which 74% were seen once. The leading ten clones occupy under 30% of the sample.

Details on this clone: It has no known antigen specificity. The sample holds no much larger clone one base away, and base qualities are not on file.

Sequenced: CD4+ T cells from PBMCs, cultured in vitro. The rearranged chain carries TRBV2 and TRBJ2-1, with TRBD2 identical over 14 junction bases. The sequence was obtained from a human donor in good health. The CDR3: CASSAGLAGVEQFF. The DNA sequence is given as TGTGCCAGCAGTGCGGGACTAGCGGGAGTTGAGCAGTTCTTC.